This T cell receptor beta chain derives from a study of cytomegalovirus exposure and HLA in healthy donors. This PCR relied on a set of 60 Vbeta primers and 13 Jbeta primers. Clones were read by immunoSEQ multiplex PCR, and TCRdb kept only the in-frame ones, dropping some. Of around 110,000 clones in the sample, around 70% were seen once. The TCR originated in a woman aged 18-29 years in good health and CMV-seronegative. Sequenced material: PBMCs.

The CDR3 DNA is TGTGCCAGCACCCTGGGGGGGAGGACTGAAGCTTTCTTT. Translated, it gives CASTLGGRTEAFF. J is TRBJ1-1 and V is TRBV28, with D possibly matching TRBD1 (5 bases). The ends were cut back, 7 bases at V and 5 bases at J, with 14 bases in the middle. This CDR3 comprises 13 residues. CDR1 and CDR2 (germline): MDHEN, SYDVKM.